There are a few counts of the clone carrying this TCR beta chain. RNA transcripts were the template for amplifying TCR beta CDR3 regions. HTBI primers drove first-round RT-PCR of the TCR CDR3. TCRdb recomputed calls from the multiplex PCR reads with MiXCR, one row per CDR3 protein. The sample lists 500,000 or so distinct CDR3 sequences; about 15% were seen once. The sample is drawn from a study of T cells in Graves' hyperthyroidism and ophthalmopathy. Ophthalmopathy cases met thresholds of Clinical Activity Score at least 3, NOSPECS grade at least 4 and duration under 3 months. Orbital computed tomography and thyroid ultrasound, together with serum TRAb and thyroxine and clinical symptoms, were used for diagnoses. Per germline, CDR1 MNHEY and CDR2 SMNVEV (reference sequence). V lost 0 bases and J 7 bases, leaving 4 bases between the germline ends. The CDR3 runs 13 residues.

The chain links TRBV27 to TRBJ1-6, with D unclear. Sequenced sample: blood. The sequence came from a woman aged 18-29 years with Graves' ophthalmopathy. CDR3 residues: CASSLSQNSPLHF. The CDR3 DNA follows: TGTGCCAGCAGTTTATCCCAGAATTCACCCCTCCACTTT.